This TCR beta chain was recovered during a study of identical twins. Comments on this clonotype: Its target is not known.

MiXCR, run by TCRdb on the 5' RACE reads, gives a single entry per CDR3 protein. The data show 1.5 million to 2 million distinct CDR3 sequences, less than 35% seen once. Only healthy Caucasians were enrolled as donors. Study outcomes and limitations: Insertions ran lower in abundant cord blood beta clonotypes, though not in memory repertoires.

Trimming at V came to 1 base and at J to 1 base, leaving 5 bases not matched to a gene. The CDR3 contains 15 residues. CDR1 is SGHRS and CDR2 is YFSETQ in the germline V gene. The J gene is TRBJ2-7, the V gene TRBV5-1, with 7 bases fitting TRBD2. This TCR came from a newborn girl in good health. Sample: cord blood. The CDR3 DNA follows: TGCGCCAGCAGCTTGTGGCGGGAGTTGTCCTACGAGCAGTACTTC. The encoded protein is CASSLWRELSYEQYF.